The rows below give T cell receptor beta chains drawn from one sample of a study of T cell changes during pregnancy in multiple sclerosis. Produced via immunoSEQ multiplex PCR; TCRdb's table is partial and in-frame only. The sample gives about 47,000 clones, around nine tenths of which show up once; about 2% is in the top ten. This specimen was peripheral blood, taken in the first trimester of pregnancy. Receptors were obtained from a female donor with multiple sclerosis, enrolled in a pregnancy study. Each CDR3 is given with its conserved first and last residue. The D gene is left open where the match is weak. A clone size is listed for some rows: how often the clone was seen (once, few, many), or a class if it is expanded.

length	D	size	V	J	CDR3	DNA
18	TRBD2	-	TRBV7-2	TRBJ2-3	CASSFRIAGTPSTDTQYF	TGTGCCAGCAGCTTTAGGATAGCGGGGACTCCTAGCACAGATACGCAGTATTTT
14	-	few	TRBV2	TRBJ1-5	CASSAEGSNQPQHF	TGTGCCAGCAGTGCAGAGGGTAGCAATCAGCCCCAGCATTTT
13	-	-	TRBV30	TRBJ1-2	CAWSVLGLYGYTF	TGTGCCTGGAGTGTACTGGGACTCTATGGCTACACCTTC
15	TRBD1	once	TRBV28	TRBJ1-2	CASSLSVDRIYGYTF	TGTGCCAGCAGTTTATCCGTGGACAGGATCTATGGCTACACCTTC
14	-	-	TRBV5-1	TRBJ2-7	CASSLADWPYEQYF	TGCGCCAGCAGCTTGGCGGACTGGCCCTACGAGCAGTACTTC
14	-	-	TRBV9	TRBJ2-4	CASSVGLLKNIQYF	TGTGCCAGCAGCGTAGGACTACTCAAAAACATTCAGTACTTC
15	-	-	TRBV7-2	TRBJ1-2	CASSPTPAGFNGYTF	TGTGCCAGCAGCCCAACCCCGGCGGGTTTTAATGGCTACACCTTC
16	-	-	TRBV5-6	TRBJ1-6	CASSGQGGIFHSPLHF	TGTGCCAGCAGCGGGCAGGGTGGGATTTTTCATTCACCCCTCCACTTT
13	-	-	TRBV2	TRBJ1-1	CASNRAGNTEAFF	TGTGCCAGCAATCGTGCGGGGAACACTGAAGCTTTCTTT
12	TRBD2	-	TRBV18	TRBJ2-7	CASSGGGGEQYF	TGTGCCAGCTCCGGCGGGGGAGGAGAGCAGTACTTC
14	-	once	TRBV4-1	TRBJ1-1	CASSQGHPNTEAFF	TGCGCCAGCAGCCAAGGACACCCGAACACTGAAGCTTTCTTT
14	TRBD1	-	TRBV7-2	TRBJ2-1	CASSSGQVSNEQFF	TGTGCCAGCAGCTCGGGACAGGTGAGCAATGAGCAGTTCTTC
14	TRBD1	once	TRBV6-5	TRBJ1-2	CASSGHGTVYGYTF	TGTGCCAGCAGTGGACACGGGACAGTCTATGGCTACACCTTC
14	-	few	TRBV10-3	TRBJ1-3	CATLTGGAGNTIYF	TGTGCCACTCTAACGGGGGGGGCTGGAAACACCATATATTTT
15	TRBD2	-	TRBV5-6	TRBJ2-7	CASSRGTSGPYEQYF	TGTGCCAGCAGCCGCGGGACTAGCGGGCCCTACGAGCAGTACTTC
16	TRBD1	-	TRBV7-2	TRBJ2-5	CASSSFPRGNQETQYF	TGTGCCAGCAGCAGTTTCCCCAGGGGGAACCAAGAGACCCAGTACTTC
13	TRBD1	-	TRBV5-4	TRBJ2-1	CAGGQGSYNEQFF	TGTGCCGGGGGACAGGGATCCTACAATGAGCAGTTCTTC
18	TRBD2	once	TRBV4-3	TRBJ2-7	CASSQDIESGGISYEQYF	TGCGCCAGCAGCCAAGATATAGAGAGCGGGGGGATCTCCTACGAGCAGTACTTC
15	-	-	TRBV27	TRBJ1-1	CASSLTRSGESEAFF	TGTGCCAGCAGTTTAACTCGTTCGGGGGAGAGCGAAGCTTTCTTT
15	-	-	TRBV4-2	TRBJ2-7	CASSQDWDNSYEQYF	TGTGCCAGCAGCCAAGATTGGGACAATTCCTACGAGCAGTACTTC
13	TRBD1	-	TRBV18	TRBJ1-2	CASSPGQLVDYTF	TGTGCCAGCTCACCGGGACAGTTAGTTGACTACACCTTC
15	-	-	TRBV5-4	TRBJ1-2	CASSAAGRANYGYTF	TGTGCCAGCAGCGCCGCGGGCCGAGCTAACTATGGCTACACCTTC
16	-	-	TRBV27	TRBJ1-3	CASSRRGGTRGNTIYF	TGTGCCAGCAGTCGTCGTGGGGGGACCCGCGGAAACACCATATATTTT
13	-	once	TRBV6-5	TRBJ2-2	CASSYSGTGELFF	TGTGCCAGCAGTTACTCCGGCACCGGGGAGCTGTTTTTT
13	-	few	TRBV30	TRBJ1-2	CAWSRQIQGGYTF	TGTGCCTGGAGTAGGCAGATCCAGGGTGGCTACACCTTC
14	-	-	TRBV11-3	TRBJ2-3	CASSFPRHGDTQYF	TGTGCCAGCAGCTTCCCGCGGCACGGAGATACGCAGTATTTT
15	TRBD1	once	TRBV5-1	TRBJ1-1	CASSLDTGGNTEAFF	TGCGCCAGCAGCTTGGATACAGGGGGGAACACTGAAGCTTTCTTT
13	-	-	TRBV7-2	TRBJ1-5	CASSPRYAQPQHF	TGTGCCAGCAGCCCACGGTACGCCCAGCCCCAGCATTTT
13	-	-	TRBV7-6	TRBJ2-5	CASSLYGLETQYF	TGTGCCAGCAGCTTATACGGACTGGAGACCCAGTACTTC
16	TRBD1	-	TRBV6-6	TRBJ2-7	CASSYSEGQGTQEQYF	TGTGCCAGCAGTTACTCAGAGGGACAGGGGACTCAGGAGCAGTACTTC
14	-	-	TRBV5-1	TRBJ2-3	CASSSQGRTDTQYF	TGCGCCAGCAGCTCACAGGGACGCACAGATACGCAGTATTTT
14	-	once	TRBV6-5	TRBJ1-2	CASSYSLGRQIYTF	TGTGCCAGCAGTTACTCTCTCGGCCGACAGATCTACACCTTC
14	TRBD1	-	TRBV5-1	TRBJ1-1	CASSGPQGYTEAFF	TGCGCCAGCAGTGGCCCACAGGGGTACACTGAAGCTTTCTTT
16	TRBD2	-	TRBV19	TRBJ2-5	CASSIVWGLTQETQYF	TGTGCCAGTAGTATAGTTTGGGGACTAACCCAAGAGACCCAGTACTTC
17	TRBD1	-	TRBV5-1	TRBJ1-2	CASSSRDRGDFGYGYTF	TGCGCCAGCAGCTCCCGGGACAGGGGAGATTTTGGCTATGGCTACACCTTC
16	-	-	TRBV4-2	TRBJ1-4	CASSQLGGLPNEKLFF	TGTGCCAGCAGCCAATTAGGAGGCCTTCCTAATGAAAAACTGTTTTTT
14	-	-	TRBV5-1	TRBJ1-1	CASSFKGQNTEAFF	TGCGCCAGCAGCTTTAAAGGACAGAACACTGAAGCTTTCTTT
16	-	-	TRBV7-9	TRBJ2-5	CASSLGEGHTGETQYF	TGTGCCAGCAGCTTAGGGGAAGGACACACCGGAGAGACCCAGTACTTC
14	-	once	TRBV5-1	TRBJ2-2	CASSLGQDTGELFF	TGCGCCAGCAGCTTGGGACAGGATACCGGGGAGCTGTTTTTT